One sample yielded the 31 T cell receptor beta chains listed below, sequenced in a study of blood T cell repertoires in COVID-19. Sequencing was performed with immunoSEQ multiplex PCR; in TCRdb, only in-frame clones are kept and a portion is missing. The table includes 300,000 to 450,000 clones, approximately 91% detected once. Sequencing input: PBMCs or T cells enriched from blood (not recorded which). The receptors originated from a woman aged 25 to 39 who had been exposed to COVID-19.

V and J are TRBV5-5 and TRBJ1-2; 7 nucleotides align to TRBD1. There are 19 residues in the CDR3. Trimming at V came to 3 bases and at J to 6 bases, leaving 23 bases not matched to a gene. The germline V gene has CDR1 SGHKS and CDR2 YYEKEE (reference sequence). The CDR3 spells CASSSTKQGPNTYVNGYTF. Here the CDR3 DNA reads TGTGCCAGCAGCTCGACGAAACAGGGGCCCAATACCTATGTTAATGGCTACACCTTC.

V usage is TRBV5-1 and J usage is TRBJ2-1; tentatively, D is TRBD2 (7 bases). This CDR3 has 16 residues. Looked up from germline, CDR1 is SGHRS and CDR2 is YFSETQ. The V end lost 4 bases, the J end lost 6 bases, and 20 bases lay between the germline ends. CDR3 sequence: CASSPRGAGARNEQFF. The DNA for the CDR3 is TGCGCCAGCAGCCCACGGGGGGCGGGAGCACGCAATGAGCAGTTCTTC.

The chain carries TRBV19 and TRBJ1-2; 8 bases line up with TRBD1. Germline values: CDR1 LNHDA, CDR2 SQIVND (reference sequence). With 7 bases clipped from V and 3 bases from J, the junction kept 13 bases outside the gene matches. CDR3 length: 16 amino acids. DNA for the CDR3: TGTGCCAGTATAGCCACGGGCAGGGGGCTGTACTATGGCTACACCTTC. This codes for CASIATGRGLYYGYTF.

This clone was picked up a small number of times. This sequence joins TRBV6-5 and TRBJ1-5, with 12 nucleotides matching TRBD1. The CDR3 sequence is 15 residues long. Germline values: CDR1 MNHEY, CDR2 SVGAGI. Losses at the gene ends were 6 bases for V and 7 bases for J; bases not matched to a gene: 7. The CDR3 nucleotides read TGTGCCAGCAGAGGGACAGGGGGCCTGGGGCAGCCCCAGCATTTT. This codes for CASRGTGGLGQPQHF.

The rearrangement uses TRBV7-9 and TRBJ2-3; a possible D gene is TRBD2 (5 bases). Trimming removed 4 bases from V and 1 base from J, with 12 bases in between. The CDR3 has 15 amino acids. The germline gives CDR1 SEHNR, CDR2 FQNEAQ (reference sequence). The CDR3 sequence is CASSSERAGTDTQYF. The CDR3 DNA reads TGTGCCAGCAGCTCTGAGAGGGCGGGCACAGATACGCAGTATTTT.

The CDR3 coding sequence is TGCGCCAGCAGCTTGGTCGGGGGAGGCTACACCTTC. Translation gives CASSLVGGGYTF. The J gene is TRBJ1-2, the V gene TRBV5-1, with D possibly matching TRBD1 (5 bases). The CDR3 has 12 amino acids. V was clipped by 0 bases and J by 8 bases, with 8 bases between them. The V gene's germline CDR1 is SGHRS and CDR2 YFSETQ.

This rearrangement joins TRBV2 to TRBJ1-2; maybe TRBD1 (6 bases). V lost 0 bases, J lost 1 base, and 12 bases lay in between. Germline values: CDR1 SNHLY, CDR2 FYNNEI. CDR3 size: 16 residues. The CDR3 spells CASSEAWGGNNYGYTF. Here the CDR3 DNA reads TGTGCCAGCAGTGAAGCTTGGGGGGGCAATAACTATGGCTACACCTTC. Supplemented by reference TRBV2 and TRBJ1-2, the full variable domain reads EPEVTQTPSHQVTQMGQEVILRCVPISNHLYFYWYRQILGQKVEFLVSFYNNEISEKSEIFDDQFSVERPDGSNFTLKIRSTKLEDSAMYFCASSEAWGGNNYGYTFGSGTRLTVV.

The CDR3 loop reads CASSPLQGVTDTQYF. The CDR3 DNA reads TGTGCCAGCTCACCACTGCAGGGGGTCACAGATACGCAGTATTTT. The chain links TRBV18 to TRBJ2-3, with 7 bases that match TRBD1. V lost 1 base and J lost 2; bases outside the gene matches: 3. The CDR3 is 15 amino acids. The germline gives CDR1 KGHSH, CDR2 LQKENI.

The V call is TRBV12-3 or TRBV12-4, the J call TRBJ1-2, with 8 positions matching TRBD1. The CDR3 spans 11 residues. V gave up 7 bases and J gave up 7 bases; unmatched junction bases: 2. The CDR3 sequence is CASIDRGGYTF. In DNA form, the CDR3 reads TGTGCCAGCATCGACAGGGGTGGCTACACCTTC.

The rearrangement uses TRBV6-6 and TRBJ1-1; tentative D call: TRBD1 (6 bases). Germline V gene lookup returns CDR1 MNHNY and CDR2 SVGAGI (reference sequence). The CDR3 is 14 amino acids. Trimming stripped 3 bases from V and 6 bases from J, with 14 bases between. Here the CDR3 reads CASSYGRGVSEAFF. The CDR3, as DNA: TGTGCCAGCAGTTATGGCAGGGGTGTTTCTGAAGCTTTCTTT.

This rearrangement joins TRBV19 to TRBJ2-7; 7 bases match TRBD1. The germline gives CDR1 LNHDA, CDR2 SQIVND (reference sequence). The V gene end was trimmed by 5 bases and the J gene end by 1 base; junction bases not matched to a gene: 8. This CDR3 is built from 15 residues. The CDR3 here is CASSPRTGYSYEQYF. DNA for the CDR3: TGTGCCAGTAGTCCCCGGACAGGTTATTCCTACGAGCAGTACTTC.

This rearrangement joins TRBV28 to TRBJ2-7; no firm D call. Per the germline V gene, CDR1 is MDHEN and CDR2 is SYDVKM. The CDR3 loop spans 15 amino acids. V lost 4 bases and J lost 2, with 15 bases in between. The CDR3 region is CASSSPTAAPYEQYF. The CDR3 nucleotides are TGTGCCAGCAGTTCCCCGACTGCTGCCCCCTACGAGCAGTACTTC.

This clone was detected only a few times. This sequence joins TRBV19 and TRBJ1-5, with 7 nucleotides matching TRBD1. J was trimmed by 5 bases and V by 5 bases; bases with no gene match: 24. The CDR3 consists of 20 residues. CDR1 and CDR2 (germline): LNHDA, SQIVND (reference sequence). Here the CDR3 DNA reads TGTGCCAGTAGTCGCAGGTTCGCGGAGGACAGGTATTGGTTCGATCAGCCCCAGCATTTT. This gives the protein CASSRRFAEDRYWFDQPQHF.

The chain combines TRBV28 with TRBJ2-3; no reliable D call. The CDR3 extends over 14 amino acids. V was cut by 0 bases and J by 3 bases, with 7 bases left in between. The germline V gene encodes CDR1 MDHEN and CDR2 SYDVKM. The CDR3 coding sequence is TGTGCCAGCAGTTTATGGCGTCGGACAGATACGCAGTATTTT. Protein: CASSLWRRTDTQYF.

The rearrangement uses TRBV6-5 and TRBJ2-2; D is possibly TRBD1 (5 bases). Between the trimmed V and J ends, which lost 2 bases and 3 bases, there was a span of 10 bases. Per germline, CDR1 MNHEY and CDR2 SVGAGI. CDR3 length: 15 amino acids. CDR3 bases: TGTGCCAGCAGTTACGGCAGGGCCTACACCGGGGAGCTGTTTTTT. Translated: CASSYGRAYTGELFF.

This chain uses TRBV27 with TRBJ1-6, with 9 bases identical to TRBD1. The ends lost 6 bases at V and 7 bases at J; junction bases unmatched: 7. The CDR3 spans 15 residues. Germline CDR1 MNHEY, CDR2 SMNVEV (reference sequence). The CDR3 nucleotides read TGTGCCAGCAGACTAGAGGGACAGGGAAATTCACCCCTCCACTTT. Amino acids: CASRLEGQGNSPLHF.

The rearrangement joins TRBV18 to TRBJ1-2; 10 nucleotides agree with TRBD1. CDR1 KGHSH and CDR2 LQKENI come from the germline V gene. V shed 3 bases and J 6 bases; nucleotides not matched to a gene: 4. The CDR3 extends over 14 amino acids. CDR3 bases: TGTGCCAGCTCACCGTCGGGACAGGGGAATGGCTACACCTTC. Protein: CASSPSGQGNGYTF.

V is TRBV28 and J is TRBJ2-7; 9 nucleotides line up with TRBD2. The V segment lost 6 bases and the J segment 2 bases; nucleotides outside the gene matches: 8. The CDR3 totals 15 residues. Germline CDR1 is MDHEN and CDR2 is SYDVKM. The CDR3 loop is CASSPPAGGPYEQYF. In nucleotides, the CDR3 is TGTGCCAGCAGCCCTCCAGCGGGAGGCCCCTACGAGCAGTACTTC.

V usage is TRBV7-3 and J usage is TRBJ2-7; 7 bases fit TRBD2. Per germline, CDR1 SGHTA and CDR2 FQGTGA. V lost 4 bases, J lost 3 bases, and 15 bases stayed unmatched. The CDR3 extends over 17 amino acids. DNA of the CDR3: TGTGCCAGCAGCTCCCTCCCCACAGCGGGACCTTTCTACGAGCAGTACTTC. It specifies CASSSLPTAGPFYEQYF.

For this clone: Distinct nucleotide sequences in the sample also encode this CDR3. The chain combines TRBV30 with TRBJ2-7; no definite D call. V was clipped by 4 bases and J by 1 base, with 5 bases between them. Per germline, CDR1 GTSNPN and CDR2 SVGIG (reference sequence). The CDR3 is made up of 11 amino acids. DNA of the CDR3: TGTGCCTGGACGCAGTCCTACGAGCAGTACTTC. Translating it yields CAWTQSYEQYF.

V and J are TRBV10-1 and TRBJ2-2, with 14 bases matching TRBD2. Germline V gene lookup returns CDR1 WNHNN and CDR2 SYGVQD (reference sequence). After removal of 4 bases from V and 7 bases from J, the junction contained 5 bases not matched to a gene. CDR3 length: 16 amino acids. CDR3 protein: CASSGTGLAGGGELFF. Written as DNA, the CDR3 is TGCGCCAGCAGTGGGACCGGACTAGCGGGAGGCGGGGAGCTGTTTTTT.

This rearrangement joins TRBV10-1 to TRBJ2-2; D possibly corresponds to TRBD2 (5 bases). The germline V and J ends were trimmed by 4 bases and 0 bases, with 12 bases remaining between them. The CDR3 has 16 residues. Germline loops: CDR1 WNHNN, CDR2 SYGVQD (reference sequence). For the CDR3, the DNA is TGCGCCAGCAGTGGGGCTGGGAGCGCGAACACCGGGGAGCTGTTTTTT. Protein: CASSGAGSANTGELFF.

This chain uses TRBV28 with TRBJ1-4; 9 bases are shared with TRBD1. Germline V lookup: CDR1 MDHEN, CDR2 SYDVKM. The CDR3 is 14 residues long. V shed 5 bases and J 7 bases; nucleotides not matched to a gene: 5. CDR3 residues: CASSQQGAGEKLFF. CDR3 coding DNA: TGTGCCAGCAGTCAACAGGGGGCGGGTGAAAAACTGTTTTTT.

The chain links TRBV6-4 to TRBJ1-6; 8 nucleotides agree with TRBD1. Germline V gene sequence: CDR1 MRHNA, CDR2 SNTAGT. This CDR3 region has 19 residues. Trimming cost V 8 bases and J 0 bases; bases outside gene matches: 15. The CDR3 protein is CASRRDRSFKSSYNSPLHF. CDR3 in DNA: TGTGCCAGCCGGAGGGACAGGTCCTTTAAGAGCTCCTATAATTCACCCCTCCACTTT.

This rearrangement joins TRBV10-2 to TRBJ1-1, with D unresolved. Germline V gene sequence: CDR1 WSHSY, CDR2 SAAADI. V gave up 6 bases and J gave up 4 bases, with 12 bases separating them. The length of the CDR3 is 13 residues. The chain's CDR3 is CASRPRRGTEAFF. The CDR3 DNA reads TGCGCCAGCAGGCCCCGTCGGGGCACTGAAGCTTTCTTT.

V and J are TRBV7-2 and TRBJ2-1; D gene ambiguous. CDR1 SGHTA and CDR2 FQGNSA come from the germline V gene. CDR3 length equals 15 residues. The V gene lost 1 base and the J gene lost 4 bases, with 11 bases spanning the gap. The CDR3: CASSLDGVIYNEQFF. Here the CDR3 DNA reads TGTGCCAGCAGCTTAGACGGTGTGATATACAATGAGCAGTTCTTC.

The J gene is TRBJ1-4, the V gene TRBV7-9; 7 positions agree with TRBD1. The CDR3 extends over 17 amino acids. From germline, CDR1 is SEHNR and CDR2 FQNEAQ (reference sequence). V gave up 5 bases and J gave up 0 bases; unmatched junction bases: 9. DNA for the CDR3: TGTGCCAGCAGCGCACACAGGGGACTGGCAACTAATGAAAAACTGTTTTTT. Its translation: CASSAHRGLATNEKLFF.

The rearrangement uses TRBV7-7 and TRBJ2-5, with D hard to call. The ends were cut back, 2 bases at V and 1 base at J, with 11 bases in the middle. Germline lookup yields CDR1 SSHAT and CDR2 FNYEAQ (reference sequence). This CDR3 contains 15 residues. CDR3: CASSLSGGVQETQYF. In nucleotides, the CDR3 is TGTGCCAGCAGCTTATCTGGCGGCGTCCAAGAGACCCAGTACTTC.

This chain uses TRBV27 with TRBJ2-2, with 12 bases matching TRBD2. Germline V gene sequence: CDR1 MNHEY, CDR2 SMNVEV (reference sequence). This CDR3 is built from 20 residues. Trimming took 1 base from V and 1 from J; bases not matched to a gene: 10. CDR3 in amino acids: CASSLLGWLAGGRNTGELFF. CDR3 nucleotide sequence: TGTGCCAGCAGTTTATTGGGGTGGCTAGCGGGAGGGCGGAACACCGGGGAGCTGTTTTTT.

The genes are TRBV28 and TRBJ1-2; D remains unclear. CDR3 length equals 14 residues. V was shortened by 2 bases and J by 7 bases, with 14 bases between the two germline ends. The V gene's germline CDR1 is MDHEN and CDR2 SYDVKM. The CDR3 sequence: CASSLLALAGGYTF. Written as DNA, the CDR3 is TGTGCCAGCAGTTTACTAGCCCTGGCCGGTGGCTACACCTTC.

The genes are TRBV24-1 and TRBJ2-5; TRBD2 agrees at 10 bases. After removal of 4 bases from V and 1 base from J, the junction contained 5 bases not matched to a gene. The length of the CDR3 is 16 residues. Germline V lookup: CDR1 KGHDR, CDR2 SFDVKD. This CDR3 is CATSDPTSGLQETQYF. The CDR3 DNA reads as TGTGCCACCAGTGACCCGACTAGCGGGCTCCAAGAGACCCAGTACTTC.